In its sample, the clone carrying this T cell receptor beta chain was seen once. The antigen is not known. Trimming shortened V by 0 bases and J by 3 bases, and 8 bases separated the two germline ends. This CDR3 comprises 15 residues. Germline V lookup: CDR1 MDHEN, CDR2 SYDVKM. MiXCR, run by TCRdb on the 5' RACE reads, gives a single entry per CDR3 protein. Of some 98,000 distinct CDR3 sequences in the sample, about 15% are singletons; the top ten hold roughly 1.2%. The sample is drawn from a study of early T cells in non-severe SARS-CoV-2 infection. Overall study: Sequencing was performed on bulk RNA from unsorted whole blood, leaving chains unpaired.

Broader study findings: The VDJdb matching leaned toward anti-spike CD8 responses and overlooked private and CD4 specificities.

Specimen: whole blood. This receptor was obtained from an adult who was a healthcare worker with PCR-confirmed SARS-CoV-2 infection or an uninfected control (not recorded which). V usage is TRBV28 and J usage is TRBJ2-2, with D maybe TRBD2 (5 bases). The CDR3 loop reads CASSLWGVYTGELFF. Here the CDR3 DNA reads TGTGCCAGCAGTTTATGGGGAGTCTACACCGGGGAGCTGTTTTTT.